The rows below give T cell receptor beta chains drawn from one sample of a study of shared clonotypes between healthy human individuals. Data came from immunoSEQ multiplex PCR; TCRdb stores just in-frame clones and leaves some out. This table holds roughly 1,800,000 clones, 85% to 95% found once. Sequenced sample: naive CD8+ T cells sorted from blood. The receptors come from a man aged 18 to 30 in good health. Each CDR3 is given with its conserved first and last residue. Each record gives: V gene, D gene, J gene, clone size, CDR3 protein, CDR3 DNA. D genes are given only for firm matches. Some rows mark clone size as missing; the rest say once, few, many or name a class of expanded clone.

v_gene: TRBV14; d_gene: .; j_gene: TRBJ2-1; abundance: .; CDR3aa: CASSPPTLAGYNEQFF; CDR3nt: TGTGCCAGCAGCCCGCCAACGCTAGCCGGCTACAATGAGCAGTTCTTC
v_gene: TRBV28; d_gene: .; j_gene: TRBJ2-5; abundance: once; CDR3aa: CASSLPRQGETQYF; CDR3nt: TGTGCCAGCAGTTTACCGCGGCAAGGGGAGACCCAGTACTTC
v_gene: TRBV11-2; d_gene: .; j_gene: TRBJ2-3; abundance: .; CDR3aa: CASSSEGTSRLDTQYF; CDR3nt: TGTGCCAGCAGCTCAGAAGGGACAAGCAGGCTAGATACGCAGTATTTT
v_gene: TRBV27; d_gene: .; j_gene: TRBJ2-6; abundance: few; CDR3aa: CASSLVGANVLTF; CDR3nt: TGTGCCAGCAGTTTGGTTGGGGCCAACGTCCTGACTTTC
v_gene: TRBV7-9; d_gene: .; j_gene: TRBJ2-5; abundance: .; CDR3aa: CASSSPMEAQETQYF; CDR3nt: TGTGCCAGCAGCTCCCCAATGGAGGCACAAGAGACCCAGTACTTC
v_gene: TRBV15; d_gene: TRBD1; j_gene: TRBJ2-7; abundance: .; CDR3aa: CATSAGTGSYEQYF; CDR3nt: TGTGCCACCAGCGCTGGGACAGGCTCCTACGAGCAGTACTTC
v_gene: TRBV2; d_gene: .; j_gene: TRBJ1-1; abundance: once; CDR3aa: CASSEAGVGTEAFF; CDR3nt: TGTGCCAGCAGCGAGGCAGGGGTTGGCACTGAAGCTTTCTTT
v_gene: TRBV7-6; d_gene: TRBD2; j_gene: TRBJ2-3; abundance: .; CDR3aa: CASSFDILAETDTQYF; CDR3nt: TGTGCCAGCAGCTTTGATATCCTAGCGGAAACAGATACGCAGTATTTT
v_gene: TRBV4-1; d_gene: TRBD1; j_gene: TRBJ2-7; abundance: .; CDR3aa: CASSPSGTGHYEQYF; CDR3nt: TGCGCCAGCAGCCCCTCCGGGACAGGGCACTACGAGCAGTACTTC
v_gene: TRBV5-4; d_gene: .; j_gene: TRBJ1-1; abundance: .; CDR3aa: CASSTPEERTEAFF; CDR3nt: TGTGCCAGCAGCACGCCGGAGGAGCGCACTGAAGCTTTCTTT
v_gene: TRBV6-5; d_gene: .; j_gene: TRBJ2-1; abundance: .; CDR3aa: CASSYSGGPFNEQFF; CDR3nt: TGTGCCAGCAGTTACTCGGGGGGGCCGTTCAATGAGCAGTTCTTC
v_gene: TRBV13; d_gene: TRBD2; j_gene: TRBJ2-1; abundance: once; CDR3aa: CASSLRLAGVYNEQFF; CDR3nt: TGTGCCAGCAGCCTCAGACTAGCGGGAGTCTACAATGAGCAGTTCTTC
v_gene: TRBV10-2; d_gene: TRBD2; j_gene: TRBJ2-7; abundance: .; CDR3aa: CASSESLAGDSYEQYF; CDR3nt: TGCGCCAGCAGTGAATCGCTAGCGGGAGACTCCTACGAGCAGTACTTC
v_gene: TRBV5-1; d_gene: .; j_gene: TRBJ1-2; abundance: .; CDR3aa: CASSSETLFPYGYTF; CDR3nt: TGCGCCAGCAGCTCGGAGACCCTCTTCCCCTATGGCTACACCTTC
v_gene: TRBV20-1; d_gene: .; j_gene: TRBJ2-7; abundance: .; CDR3aa: CSARQIYEQYF; CDR3nt: TGCAGTGCTAGACAGATCTACGAGCAGTACTTC
v_gene: TRBV9; d_gene: .; j_gene: TRBJ1-1; abundance: .; CDR3aa: CASSVWPEAFF; CDR3nt: TGTGCCAGCAGCGTTTGGCCTGAAGCTTTCTTT
v_gene: TRBV27; d_gene: TRBD1; j_gene: TRBJ2-5; abundance: .; CDR3aa: CASSSDRDGLAETQYF; CDR3nt: TGTGCCAGCAGTTCCGACAGGGACGGTTTAGCAGAGACCCAGTACTTC
v_gene: TRBV25-1; d_gene: .; j_gene: TRBJ1-5; abundance: .; CDR3aa: CASSALEGPNQPQHF; CDR3nt: TGTGCCAGCAGTGCACTTGAGGGGCCTAATCAGCCCCAGCATTTT
v_gene: TRBV27; d_gene: TRBD1; j_gene: TRBJ2-3; abundance: .; CDR3aa: CASSSTPRGHSDTQYF; CDR3nt: TGTGCCAGCAGTTCCACCCCCAGGGGGCACTCAGATACGCAGTATTTT
v_gene: TRBV10-2; d_gene: .; j_gene: TRBJ2-7; abundance: once; CDR3aa: CASSEQSSYEQYF; CDR3nt: TGCGCCAGCAGTGAACAGTCCTCCTACGAGCAGTACTTC
v_gene: TRBV11-2; d_gene: .; j_gene: TRBJ1-2; abundance: .; CDR3aa: CASSFGGEGLGYTF; CDR3nt: TGTGCCAGCAGCTTTGGTGGGGAGGGGCTTGGCTACACCTTC
v_gene: TRBV9; d_gene: .; j_gene: TRBJ1-2; abundance: .; CDR3aa: CASSLPRGGYTF; CDR3nt: TGTGCCAGCAGCCTCCCCCGGGGGGGCTACACCTTC
v_gene: TRBV6-5; d_gene: .; j_gene: TRBJ2-7; abundance: .; CDR3aa: CASSYFQGTYEQYF; CDR3nt: TGTGCCAGCAGTTACTTCCAGGGAACCTACGAGCAGTACTTC
v_gene: TRBV7-2; d_gene: TRBD1; j_gene: TRBJ2-7; abundance: .; CDR3aa: CASSIGQGVFSYEQYF; CDR3nt: TGTGCCAGCAGCATCGGACAGGGGGTTTTCTCCTACGAGCAGTACTTC
v_gene: TRBV28; d_gene: .; j_gene: TRBJ1-3; abundance: once; CDR3aa: CASSPTGSGNTIYF; CDR3nt: TGTGCCAGCAGTCCCACGGGCTCTGGAAACACCATATATTTT
v_gene: TRBV7-9; d_gene: TRBD2; j_gene: TRBJ2-1; abundance: .; CDR3aa: CASSPQAGGHSNEQFF; CDR3nt: TGTGCCAGCAGCCCTCAAGCGGGGGGGCACAGCAATGAGCAGTTCTTC
v_gene: TRBV5-1; d_gene: .; j_gene: TRBJ2-7; abundance: .; CDR3aa: CASSLGLKYEQYF; CDR3nt: TGCGCCAGCAGCTTGGGACTCAAATACGAGCAGTACTTC
v_gene: TRBV13; d_gene: .; j_gene: TRBJ2-5; abundance: .; CDR3aa: CASTGLESQETQYF; CDR3nt: TGTGCCAGTACAGGTCTTGAGAGCCAAGAGACCCAGTACTTC
v_gene: TRBV5-4; d_gene: TRBD1; j_gene: TRBJ2-7; abundance: .; CDR3aa: CASSSGQGDRQEQYF; CDR3nt: TGTGCCAGCAGCTCGGGACAGGGTGACCGGCAAGAGCAGTACTTC
v_gene: TRBV30; d_gene: TRBD2; j_gene: TRBJ2-1; abundance: .; CDR3aa: CACRRDYVNEQFF; CDR3nt: TGTGCCTGTCGCCGGGACTACGTCAATGAGCAGTTCTTC
v_gene: TRBV6-4; d_gene: .; j_gene: TRBJ2-1; abundance: .; CDR3aa: CASSADRFSYNEQFF; CDR3nt: TGTGCCAGCAGTGCCGACAGGTTCTCCTACAATGAGCAGTTCTTC
v_gene: TRBV2; d_gene: .; j_gene: TRBJ1-3; abundance: .; CDR3aa: CASSYTGPFGNTIYF; CDR3nt: TGTGCCAGCAGTTATACAGGGCCTTTTGGAAACACCATATATTTT
v_gene: TRBV27; d_gene: TRBD1; j_gene: TRBJ1-2; abundance: .; CDR3aa: CASSPSVGQYNYGYTF; CDR3nt: TGTGCCAGCAGTCCATCCGTGGGACAGTATAACTATGGCTACACCTTC
v_gene: TRBV5-6; d_gene: .; j_gene: TRBJ2-4; abundance: .; CDR3aa: CASSNPGREGSTHYF; CDR3nt: TGTGCCAGCAGCAACCCGGGACGAGAGGGTTCCACACATTACTTC
v_gene: TRBV2; d_gene: TRBD1; j_gene: TRBJ2-2; abundance: .; CDR3aa: CASSGQGTGELFF; CDR3nt: TGTGCCAGCTCTGGACAGGGCACCGGGGAGCTGTTTTTT
v_gene: TRBV4-1; d_gene: .; j_gene: TRBJ1-6; abundance: .; CDR3aa: CASSSEAWNSPLHF; CDR3nt: TGCGCCAGCAGCTCTGAGGCCTGGAATTCACCCCTCCACTTT
v_gene: TRBV25-1; d_gene: .; j_gene: TRBJ2-1; abundance: .; CDR3aa: CASSEWGTRDEQFF; CDR3nt: TGTGCCAGCAGTGAATGGGGCACAAGGGATGAGCAGTTCTTC
v_gene: TRBV27; d_gene: TRBD1; j_gene: TRBJ2-7; abundance: .; CDR3aa: CASSVTGGGHEQYF; CDR3nt: TGTGCCAGCAGTGTGACAGGGGGAGGCCACGAGCAGTACTTC
v_gene: TRBV7-2; d_gene: .; j_gene: TRBJ2-4; abundance: .; CDR3aa: CASSLIGDGNIQYF; CDR3nt: TGTGCCAGCAGCTTAATAGGAGATGGAAACATTCAGTACTTC
v_gene: TRBV13; d_gene: TRBD2; j_gene: TRBJ2-5; abundance: .; CDR3aa: CASSLMTSGKETQYF; CDR3nt: TGTGCCAGCAGCTTAATGACTAGCGGCAAAGAGACCCAGTACTTC
v_gene: TRBV11-2; d_gene: TRBD1; j_gene: TRBJ1-2; abundance: .; CDR3aa: CASSPSGATGVDGYTF; CDR3nt: TGTGCCAGCAGCCCATCTGGCGCGACAGGGGTGGATGGCTACACCTTC
v_gene: TRBV6-5; d_gene: .; j_gene: TRBJ1-5; abundance: .; CDR3aa: CASSYGPPEGNQPQHF; CDR3nt: TGTGCCAGCAGTTATGGGCCTCCCGAAGGAAATCAGCCCCAGCATTTT
v_gene: TRBV19; d_gene: TRBD1; j_gene: TRBJ2-7; abundance: .; CDR3aa: CASSAGGPYEQYF; CDR3nt: TGTGCCAGTAGTGCAGGGGGCCCCTACGAGCAGTACTTC
v_gene: TRBV11-2; d_gene: .; j_gene: TRBJ1-1; abundance: .; CDR3aa: CASNGGGATEAFF; CDR3nt: TGTGCCAGCAACGGCGGGGGAGCCACTGAAGCTTTCTTT